The clone carrying this T cell receptor (beta chain) was seen a few times. Each CDR3 protein is one row after TCRdb ran MiXCR on the 5' RACE reads. Of some 270,000 distinct CDR3 sequences listed, just over 15% were seen once; the top ten hold less than 2.5%. The data were obtained in a study of T-cell memory formation after mild COVID-19. The germline V gene has CDR1 MNHEY and CDR2 SVGEGT. The CDR3 covers 11 residues. V was cut by 6 bases and J by 2 bases, with 4 bases left in between. This receptor was taken from an adult woman who had mild COVID-19 (a few samples of this study predate the infection). Cell type and time point are not known. The sequenced material came from PBMCs or a T cell subset sorted from them (not recorded which). The V gene is TRBV6-2 or TRBV6-3, the J gene TRBJ1-2; D remains unclear. The CDR3 nucleotides read TGTGCCAGCAGACAAAACTATGGCTACACCTTC. Translating gives CASRQNYGYTF.